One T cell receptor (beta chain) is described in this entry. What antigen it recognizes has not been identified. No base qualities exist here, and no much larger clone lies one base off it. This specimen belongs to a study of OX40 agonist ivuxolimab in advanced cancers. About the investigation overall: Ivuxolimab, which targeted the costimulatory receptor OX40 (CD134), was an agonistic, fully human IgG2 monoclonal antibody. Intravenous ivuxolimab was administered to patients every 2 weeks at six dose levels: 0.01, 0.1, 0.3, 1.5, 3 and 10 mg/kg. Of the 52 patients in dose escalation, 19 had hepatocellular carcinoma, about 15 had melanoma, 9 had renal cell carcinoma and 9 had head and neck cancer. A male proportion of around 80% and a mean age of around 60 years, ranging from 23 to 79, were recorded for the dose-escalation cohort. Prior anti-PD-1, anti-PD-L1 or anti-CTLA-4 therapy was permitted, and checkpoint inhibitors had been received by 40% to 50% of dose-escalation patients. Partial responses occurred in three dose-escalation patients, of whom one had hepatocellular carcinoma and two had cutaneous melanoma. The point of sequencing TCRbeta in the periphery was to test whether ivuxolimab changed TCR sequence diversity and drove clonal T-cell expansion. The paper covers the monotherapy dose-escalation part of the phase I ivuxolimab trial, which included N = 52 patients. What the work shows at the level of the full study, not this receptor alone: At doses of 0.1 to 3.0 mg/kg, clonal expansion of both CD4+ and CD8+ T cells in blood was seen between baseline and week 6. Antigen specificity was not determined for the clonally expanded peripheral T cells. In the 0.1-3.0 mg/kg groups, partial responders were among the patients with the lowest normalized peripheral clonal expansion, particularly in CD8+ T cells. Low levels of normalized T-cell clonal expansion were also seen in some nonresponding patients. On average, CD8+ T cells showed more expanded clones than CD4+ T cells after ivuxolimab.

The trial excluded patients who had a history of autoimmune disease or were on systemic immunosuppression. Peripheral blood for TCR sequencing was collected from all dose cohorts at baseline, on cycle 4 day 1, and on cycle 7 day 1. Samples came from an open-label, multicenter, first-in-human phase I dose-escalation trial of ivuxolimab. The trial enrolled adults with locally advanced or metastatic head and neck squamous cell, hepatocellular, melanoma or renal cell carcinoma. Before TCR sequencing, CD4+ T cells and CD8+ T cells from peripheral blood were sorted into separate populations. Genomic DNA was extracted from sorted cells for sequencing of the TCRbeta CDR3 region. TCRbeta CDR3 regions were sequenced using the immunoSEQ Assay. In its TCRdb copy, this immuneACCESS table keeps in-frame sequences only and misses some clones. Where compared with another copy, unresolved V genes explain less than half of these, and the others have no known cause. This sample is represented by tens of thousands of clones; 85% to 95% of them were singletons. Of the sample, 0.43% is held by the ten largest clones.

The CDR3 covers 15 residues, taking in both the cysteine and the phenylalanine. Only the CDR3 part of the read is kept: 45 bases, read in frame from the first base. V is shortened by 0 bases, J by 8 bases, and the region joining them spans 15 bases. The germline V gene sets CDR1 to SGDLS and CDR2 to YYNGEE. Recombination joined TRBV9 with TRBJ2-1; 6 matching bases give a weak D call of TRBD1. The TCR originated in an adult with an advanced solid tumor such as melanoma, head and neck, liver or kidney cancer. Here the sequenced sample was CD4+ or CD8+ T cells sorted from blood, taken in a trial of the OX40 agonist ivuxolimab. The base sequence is TGTGCCAGCAGCGTAGGCTTGGACAGTCTAGATGAGCAGTTCTTC. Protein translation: CASSVGLDSLDEQFF. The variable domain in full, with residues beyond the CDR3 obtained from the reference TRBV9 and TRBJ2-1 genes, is DSGVTQTPKHLITATGQRVTLRCSPRSGDLSVYWYQQSLDQGLQFLIQYYNGEERAKGNILERFSAQQFPDLHSELNLSSLELGDSALYFCASSVGLDSLDEQFFGPGTRLTVL.